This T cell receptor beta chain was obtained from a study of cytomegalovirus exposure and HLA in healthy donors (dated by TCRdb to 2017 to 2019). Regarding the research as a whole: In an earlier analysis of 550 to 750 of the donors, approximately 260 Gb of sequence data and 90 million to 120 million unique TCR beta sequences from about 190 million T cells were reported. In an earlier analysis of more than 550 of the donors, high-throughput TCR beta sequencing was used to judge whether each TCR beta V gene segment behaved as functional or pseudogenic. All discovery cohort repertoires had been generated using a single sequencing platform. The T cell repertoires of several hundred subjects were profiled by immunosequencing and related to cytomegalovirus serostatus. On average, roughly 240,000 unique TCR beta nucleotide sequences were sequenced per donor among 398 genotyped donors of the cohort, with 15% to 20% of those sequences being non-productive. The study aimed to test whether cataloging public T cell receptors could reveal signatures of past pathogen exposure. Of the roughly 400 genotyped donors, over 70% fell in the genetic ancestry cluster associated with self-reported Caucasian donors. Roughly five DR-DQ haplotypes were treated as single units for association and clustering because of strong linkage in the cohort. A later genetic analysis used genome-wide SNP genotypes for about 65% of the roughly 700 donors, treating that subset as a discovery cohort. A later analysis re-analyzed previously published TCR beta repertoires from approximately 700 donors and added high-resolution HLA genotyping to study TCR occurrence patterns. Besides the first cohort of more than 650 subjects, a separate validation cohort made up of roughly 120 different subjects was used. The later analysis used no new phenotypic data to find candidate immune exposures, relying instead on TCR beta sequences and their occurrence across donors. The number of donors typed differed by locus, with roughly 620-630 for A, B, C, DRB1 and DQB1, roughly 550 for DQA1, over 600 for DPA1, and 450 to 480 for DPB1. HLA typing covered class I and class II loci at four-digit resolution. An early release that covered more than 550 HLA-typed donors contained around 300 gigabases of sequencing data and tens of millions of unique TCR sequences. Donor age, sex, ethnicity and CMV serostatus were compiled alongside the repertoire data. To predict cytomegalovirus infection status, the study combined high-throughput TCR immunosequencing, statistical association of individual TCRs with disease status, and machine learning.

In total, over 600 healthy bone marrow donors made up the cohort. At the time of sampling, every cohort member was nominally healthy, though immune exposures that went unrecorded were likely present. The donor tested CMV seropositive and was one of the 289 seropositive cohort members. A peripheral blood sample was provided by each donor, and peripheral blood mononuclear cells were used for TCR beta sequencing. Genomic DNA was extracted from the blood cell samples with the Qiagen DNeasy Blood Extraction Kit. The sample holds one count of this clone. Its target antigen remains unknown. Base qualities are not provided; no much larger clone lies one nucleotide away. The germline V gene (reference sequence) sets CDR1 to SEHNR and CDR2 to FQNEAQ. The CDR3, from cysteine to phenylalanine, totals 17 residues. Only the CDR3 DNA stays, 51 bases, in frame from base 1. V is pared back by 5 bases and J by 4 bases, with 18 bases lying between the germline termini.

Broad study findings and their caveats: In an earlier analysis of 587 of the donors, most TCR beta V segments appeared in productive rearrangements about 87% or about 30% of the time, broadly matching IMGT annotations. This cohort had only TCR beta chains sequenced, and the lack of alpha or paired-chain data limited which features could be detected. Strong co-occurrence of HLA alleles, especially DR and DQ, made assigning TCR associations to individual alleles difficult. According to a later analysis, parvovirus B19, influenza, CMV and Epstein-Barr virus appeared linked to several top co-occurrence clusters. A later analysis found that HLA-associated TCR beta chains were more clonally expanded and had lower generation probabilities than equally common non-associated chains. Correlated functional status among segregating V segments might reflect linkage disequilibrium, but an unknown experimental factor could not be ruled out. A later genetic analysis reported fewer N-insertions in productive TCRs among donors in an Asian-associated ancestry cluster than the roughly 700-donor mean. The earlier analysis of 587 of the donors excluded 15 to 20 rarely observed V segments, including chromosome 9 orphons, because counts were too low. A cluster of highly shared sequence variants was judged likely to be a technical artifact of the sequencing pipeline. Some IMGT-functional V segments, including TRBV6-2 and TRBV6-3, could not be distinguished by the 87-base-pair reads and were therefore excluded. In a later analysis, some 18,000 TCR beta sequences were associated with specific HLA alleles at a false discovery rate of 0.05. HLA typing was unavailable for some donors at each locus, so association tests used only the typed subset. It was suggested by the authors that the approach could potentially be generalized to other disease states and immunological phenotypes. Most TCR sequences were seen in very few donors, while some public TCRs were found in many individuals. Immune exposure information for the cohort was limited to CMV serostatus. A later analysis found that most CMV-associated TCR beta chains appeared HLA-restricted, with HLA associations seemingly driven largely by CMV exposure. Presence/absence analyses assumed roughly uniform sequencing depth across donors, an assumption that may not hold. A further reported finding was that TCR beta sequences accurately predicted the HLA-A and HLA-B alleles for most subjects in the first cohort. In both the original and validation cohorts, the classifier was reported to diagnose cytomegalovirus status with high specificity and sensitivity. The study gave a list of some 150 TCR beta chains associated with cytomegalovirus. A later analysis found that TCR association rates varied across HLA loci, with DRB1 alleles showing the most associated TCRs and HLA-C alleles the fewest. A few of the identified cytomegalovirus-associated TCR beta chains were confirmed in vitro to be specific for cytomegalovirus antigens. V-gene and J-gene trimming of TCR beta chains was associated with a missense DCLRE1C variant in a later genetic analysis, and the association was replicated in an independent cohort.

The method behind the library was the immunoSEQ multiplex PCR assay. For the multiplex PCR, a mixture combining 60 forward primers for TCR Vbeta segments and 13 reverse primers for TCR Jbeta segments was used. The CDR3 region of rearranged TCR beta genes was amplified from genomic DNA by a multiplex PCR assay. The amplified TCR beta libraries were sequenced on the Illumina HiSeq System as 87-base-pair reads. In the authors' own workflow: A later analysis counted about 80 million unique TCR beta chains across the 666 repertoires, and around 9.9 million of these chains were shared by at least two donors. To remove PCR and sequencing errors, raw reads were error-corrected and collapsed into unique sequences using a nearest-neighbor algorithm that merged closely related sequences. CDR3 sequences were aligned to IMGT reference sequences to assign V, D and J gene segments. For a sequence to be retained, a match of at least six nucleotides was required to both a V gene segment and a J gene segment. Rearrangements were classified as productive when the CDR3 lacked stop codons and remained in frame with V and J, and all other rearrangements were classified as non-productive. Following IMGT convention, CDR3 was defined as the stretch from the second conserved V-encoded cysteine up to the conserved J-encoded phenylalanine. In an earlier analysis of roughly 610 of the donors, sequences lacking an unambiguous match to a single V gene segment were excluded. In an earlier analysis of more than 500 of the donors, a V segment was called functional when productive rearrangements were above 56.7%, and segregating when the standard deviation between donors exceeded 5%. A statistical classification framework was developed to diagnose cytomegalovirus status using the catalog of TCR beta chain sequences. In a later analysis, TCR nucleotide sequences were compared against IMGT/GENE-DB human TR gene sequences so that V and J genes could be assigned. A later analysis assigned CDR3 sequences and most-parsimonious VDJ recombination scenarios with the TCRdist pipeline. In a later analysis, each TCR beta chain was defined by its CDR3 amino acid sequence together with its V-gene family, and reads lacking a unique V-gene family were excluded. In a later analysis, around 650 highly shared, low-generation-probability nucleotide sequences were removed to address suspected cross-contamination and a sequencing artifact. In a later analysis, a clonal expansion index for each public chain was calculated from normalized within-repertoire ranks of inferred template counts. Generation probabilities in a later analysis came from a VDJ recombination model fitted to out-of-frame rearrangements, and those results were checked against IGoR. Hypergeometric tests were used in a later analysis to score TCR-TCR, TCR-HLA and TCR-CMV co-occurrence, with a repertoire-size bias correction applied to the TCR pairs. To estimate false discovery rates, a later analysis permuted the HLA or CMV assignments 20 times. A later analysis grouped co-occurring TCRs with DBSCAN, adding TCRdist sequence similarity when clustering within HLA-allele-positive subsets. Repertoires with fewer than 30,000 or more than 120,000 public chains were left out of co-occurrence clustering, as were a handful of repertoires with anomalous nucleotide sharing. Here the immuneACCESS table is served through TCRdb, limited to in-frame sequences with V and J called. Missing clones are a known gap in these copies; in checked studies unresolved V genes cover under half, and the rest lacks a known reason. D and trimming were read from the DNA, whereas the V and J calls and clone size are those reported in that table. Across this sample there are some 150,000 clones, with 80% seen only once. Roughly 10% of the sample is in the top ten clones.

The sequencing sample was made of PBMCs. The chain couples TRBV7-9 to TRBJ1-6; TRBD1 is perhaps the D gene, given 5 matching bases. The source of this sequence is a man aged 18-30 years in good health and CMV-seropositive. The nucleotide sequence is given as TGTGCCAGCAGCCCCACCGGGGGGGACCGTTATAATTCACCCCTCCACTTT. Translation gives CASSPTGGDRYNSPLHF.